This T cell receptor beta chain comes out of a study of blood T cell repertoires in COVID-19. The overall study: Material from acute and convalescent COVID-19 was sourced from the United States, Italy and Spain. T cells, B-cell-depleted T cells, or PBMCs provided the cDNA or gDNA that served as material.

As handled by the study authors: Amplified reference gene primers provided the basis for estimating nucleated cell counts. This table comes from immunoSEQ multiplex PCR, and its TCRdb copy is limited to in-frame clones, with some not included. Clonal size and the V and J genes are those of that table, whereas D and trimming came from the DNA. The data contain roughly 250,000 clones, about 86% of them singletons. This TCR derives from an older woman with active or convalescent COVID-19. The sequencing sample was made of peripheral blood.

CDR3 sequence reads: CATSRRPGTASYEQYF. DNA of the CDR3: TGTGCCACCAGCAGAAGGCCCGGGACAGCGAGCTACGAGCAGTACTTC. The genes are TRBV15 and TRBJ2-7; TRBD1 matches 7 bases. Trimming cost V 2 bases and J 3 bases; bases outside gene matches: 10. Looked up from germline, CDR1 is LNHNV and CDR2 is YYDKDF (reference sequence). This CDR3 spans 16 amino acids. Variable domain in full (rest from reference TRBV15 and TRBJ2-7): DAMVIQNPRYQVTQFGKPVTLSCSQTLNHNVMYWYQQKSSQAPKLLFHYYDKDFNNEADTPDNFQSRRPNTSFCFLDIRSPGLGDTAMYLCATSRRPGTASYEQYFGPGTRLTVT.